This is a list of T cell receptor beta chains from one sample in a study of chemoradiotherapy in HPV16-positive cancers. Profiling relied on immunoSEQ multiplex PCR, and the TCRdb table lists in-frame clones only, not all of them. The sample yields approximately 34,000 clones, 89% seen once. Specimen: blood, collected from a patient who underwent chemoradiotherapy. These receptors were collected from a human donor with HPV-associated anogenital cancer. The CDR3 runs from the conserved cysteine through the conserved F or W. Each record gives: V gene, J gene, clone size, D gene, CDR3 DNA, CDR3 protein. A D gene is named only where the DNA matches it firmly. Clone size is stated in some rows and not others, as once, few, many or a class when expanded.

v_call: TRBV18; j_call: TRBJ1-5; clone_size: .; d_call: .; cdr3_nt: TGTGCCAGCTCACCAGACACCGGCAATCAGCCCCAGCATTTT; cdr3_aa: CASSPDTGNQPQHF
v_call: TRBV14; j_call: TRBJ2-7; clone_size: .; d_call: TRBD1; cdr3_nt: TGTGCCAGCAGCCAAGTTAAAATGGGACAGGGGGCCTACGAGCAGTACTTC; cdr3_aa: CASSQVKMGQGAYEQYF
v_call: TRBV9; j_call: TRBJ2-1; clone_size: .; d_call: TRBD2; cdr3_nt: TGTGCCAGCAGCATCCTAGCGGGGATATACAATGAGCAGTTCTTC; cdr3_aa: CASSILAGIYNEQFF
v_call: TRBV7-6; j_call: TRBJ2-2; clone_size: .; d_call: .; cdr3_nt: TGTGCCAGCAGCTTAGGGGCGGCCGGGGAGCTGTTTTTT; cdr3_aa: CASSLGAAGELFF
v_call: TRBV13; j_call: TRBJ1-1; clone_size: .; d_call: TRBD1; cdr3_nt: TGTGCCAGCCTGGGACAGCTGAACACTGAAGCTTTCTTT; cdr3_aa: CASLGQLNTEAFF
v_call: TRBV10-1; j_call: TRBJ1-6; clone_size: .; d_call: .; cdr3_nt: TGCGCCAGCAGTGAGGGATGGGATTCACCCCTCCACTTT; cdr3_aa: CASSEGWDSPLHF
v_call: TRBV7-6; j_call: TRBJ2-2; clone_size: .; d_call: .; cdr3_nt: TGTGCCAGCAGCTTAGACTTTCCCGGGGAGCTGTTTTTT; cdr3_aa: CASSLDFPGELFF
v_call: TRBV6-6; j_call: TRBJ1-1; clone_size: .; d_call: TRBD1; cdr3_nt: TGTGCCAGCAGCCTCCGGGACAGGGGTGGGAACACTGAAGCTTTCTTT; cdr3_aa: CASSLRDRGGNTEAFF
v_call: TRBV12-5; j_call: TRBJ2-2; clone_size: .; d_call: TRBD1; cdr3_nt: TGTGCTAGTGCCCCGGACAGGGAGGACACCGGGGAGCTGTTTTTT; cdr3_aa: CASAPDREDTGELFF
v_call: TRBV6-6; j_call: TRBJ2-3; clone_size: .; d_call: TRBD1; cdr3_nt: TGTGCCAGCACCCTGGGACAGTACACAGATACGCAGTATTTT; cdr3_aa: CASTLGQYTDTQYF
v_call: TRBV6-5; j_call: TRBJ1-1; clone_size: .; d_call: .; cdr3_nt: TGTGCCAGCAGTTACTCGGTGGGCACTGAAGCTTTCTTT; cdr3_aa: CASSYSVGTEAFF
v_call: TRBV7-9; j_call: TRBJ2-1; clone_size: .; d_call: .; cdr3_nt: TGTGCCAGCAGCTTAGATTCGGGCTATCTTCACAATGAGCAGTTCTTC; cdr3_aa: CASSLDSGYLHNEQFF
v_call: TRBV11-2; j_call: TRBJ1-3; clone_size: once; d_call: .; cdr3_nt: TGTGCCAGCAGCCTCACTTACAGCTCTGGAAACACCATATATTTT; cdr3_aa: CASSLTYSSGNTIYF
v_call: TRBV6-6; j_call: TRBJ2-3; clone_size: once; d_call: .; cdr3_nt: TGTGCCAGCAGTTACCAGTTATTGCAGTATTTT; cdr3_aa: CASSYQLLQYF
v_call: TRBV5-6; j_call: TRBJ1-1; clone_size: .; d_call: .; cdr3_nt: TGTGCCAGCACCCGGGGGGTAGAGAAAGCTTTCTTT; cdr3_aa: CASTRGVEKAFF
v_call: TRBV9; j_call: TRBJ2-5; clone_size: .; d_call: .; cdr3_nt: TGTGCCAGCAGCGTAGAGGGCAGGGTAGAGACCCAGTACTTC; cdr3_aa: CASSVEGRVETQYF
v_call: TRBV2; j_call: TRBJ2-5; clone_size: few; d_call: TRBD2; cdr3_nt: TGTGCCAGCAAAGTGGAAGGGGAGGGGAAGACCCAGTACTTC; cdr3_aa: CASKVEGEGKTQYF
v_call: TRBV4-1; j_call: TRBJ2-7; clone_size: .; d_call: TRBD2; cdr3_nt: TGCGCCAGCAGCCAAGTCGAGCGGGGGCGATCCTACGAGCAGTACTTC; cdr3_aa: CASSQVERGRSYEQYF
v_call: TRBV6-1; j_call: TRBJ2-5; clone_size: .; d_call: .; cdr3_nt: TGTGCCACCAAACCTTGGCTTCAAGAGACCCAGTACTTC; cdr3_aa: CATKPWLQETQYF
v_call: TRBV9; j_call: TRBJ1-6; clone_size: .; d_call: .; cdr3_nt: TGTGCCAGCAGCGTAGACGGCAGGGACCTTAGAGCTTCACCCCTCCACTTT; cdr3_aa: CASSVDGRDLRASPLHF
v_call: TRBV5-6; j_call: TRBJ2-3; clone_size: .; d_call: .; cdr3_nt: TGTGCCAGCAGCCTCCACAGGGCCACATACTACACAGATACGCAGTATTTT; cdr3_aa: CASSLHRATYYTDTQYF
v_call: TRBV2; j_call: TRBJ2-2; clone_size: .; d_call: TRBD2; cdr3_nt: TGTGCCAGCAGTCAGCAACCCGCCCTGACTAGCGGGGGCACGAACACCGGGGAGCTGTTTTTT; cdr3_aa: CASSQQPALTSGGTNTGELFF
v_call: TRBV6-6; j_call: TRBJ1-1; clone_size: once; d_call: TRBD1; cdr3_nt: TGTGCCAGCAGTTACCCGATAACAGGGGGCACTGAAGCTTTCTTT; cdr3_aa: CASSYPITGGTEAFF
v_call: TRBV9; j_call: TRBJ2-3; clone_size: few; d_call: TRBD2; cdr3_nt: TGTGCCAGCAGCGGAACGACTAGCCCCACAGATACGCAGTATTTT; cdr3_aa: CASSGTTSPTDTQYF
v_call: TRBV4-3; j_call: TRBJ1-2; clone_size: .; d_call: .; cdr3_nt: TGCGCCAGCAGCCAAGCGGCAACAGGTTATGGCTACACCTTC; cdr3_aa: CASSQAATGYGYTF